The rows below give T cell receptor beta chains drawn from one sample of a study of identical twins. TCRdb itself ran the 5' RACE reads through MiXCR, one entry per CDR3 protein. The data contain 550,000 to 700,000 distinct CDR3 sequences, roughly 9.5% of them singletons. A further study also used this sample, focusing on yellow fever vaccine responses in identical twins.

Sequenced sample: PBMCs. Receptor source: a woman aged 18-29 years in good health. Each CDR3 is given with its conserved first and last residue. A D gene is named only where the DNA matches it firmly. The listing skips clone size in some rows; elsewhere it reads once, few, many or a size class.

clone_size j_call v_call d_call cdr3_nt cdr3_aa
many TRBJ2-7 TRBV12-3/TRBV12-4 - TGTGCCAGCAGCTCCGGGGACACCTACGAGCAGTACTTC CASSSGDTYEQYF
few TRBJ1-1 TRBV30 - TGTGCCTGGAGTCCCGTAATTGAAGCTTTCTTT CAWSPVIEAFF
many TRBJ2-3 TRBV20-1 TRBD2 TGCAGTGCTAGACCGGGACTAGTTCAAGATACGCAGTATTTT CSARPGLVQDTQYF
few TRBJ2-1 TRBV7-9 TRBD2 TGTGCCAGCGGGGGGGGGTTGGGGAATGAGCAGTTCTTC CASGGGLGNEQFF
- TRBJ1-1 TRBV6-2/TRBV6-3 - TGTGCCAGCAGTTACGGCATGAGGGGGTCGGACACTGAAGCTTTCTTT CASSYGMRGSDTEAFF
few TRBJ1-5 TRBV28 - TGTGCCAGCAGTTTTTGGCAGTATAGCAATCAGCCCCAGCATTTT CASSFWQYSNQPQHF
- TRBJ2-2 TRBV24-1 TRBD1 TGTTCCACCAGTGATTTTCGGACAGGGCCGAACACCGGGGAGCTGTTTTTT CSTSDFRTGPNTGELFF
few TRBJ2-5 TRBV6-6 - TGTGCCAGCAGCATCGAAGAAGAGACCCAGTACTTC CASSIEEETQYF
- TRBJ2-5 TRBV20-1 TRBD2 TGCAGTGCTCGGACTAGAGCACAGACCCAGTACTTC CSARTRAQTQYF
many TRBJ2-3 TRBV7-7 - TGTGCTAGCAGCTTCCGACAGTCAAGCACAGATACGCAGTATTTT CASSFRQSSTDTQYF
few TRBJ2-2 TRBV12-3/TRBV12-4 TRBD1 TGTGCCAGCAGACCAGGACAGGCAAACACCGGGGAGCTGTTTTTT CASRPGQANTGELFF
many TRBJ2-1 TRBV7-9 - TGTGCCAGCAGCTTCGATGGAGATGAGCAGTTCTTC CASSFDGDEQFF
many TRBJ2-7 TRBV3-1 TRBD2 TGTGCCAGCAGCCGGGAGGGCTACGAGCAGTACTTC CASSREGYEQYF
many TRBJ1-4 TRBV27 - TGTGCCAGCAGTTTACAGGGGACTTATGAAAAACTGTTTTTT CASSLQGTYEKLFF
many TRBJ2-5 TRBV20-1 - TGCAGTGCCGATGACCAGGGTAACCAAGAGACCCAGTACTTC CSADDQGNQETQYF
- TRBJ2-7 TRBV7-2 TRBD1 TGTGCCAGCAGCTACAAAAGACAGGGTATCTACGAGCAGTACTTC CASSYKRQGIYEQYF
- TRBJ2-4 TRBV20-1 TRBD2 TGCAGTGCTAGAGAACTAGCGGGAGGGCGTCTGGCCAAAAACATTCAGTACTTC CSARELAGGRLAKNIQYF
- TRBJ1-5 TRBV20-1 TRBD1 TGCAGTGCTGGACAGGGGGCCATCAATCAGCCCCAGCATTTT CSAGQGAINQPQHF
- TRBJ2-4 TRBV11-1 TRBD1 TGTGCCAGCAGCTTCTCGCGCGCAGGGACAGGGAGAACCAAAAACATTCAGTACTTC CASSFSRAGTGRTKNIQYF
few TRBJ2-7 TRBV10-3 TRBD1 TGTGCCATCAGAGGGACAGGGGTGAACGAGCAGTACTTC CAIRGTGVNEQYF
many TRBJ2-2 TRBV12-3/TRBV12-4 - TGTGCCAGCAGTTTAAGTGGGGCTAACACCGGGGAGCTGTTTTTT CASSLSGANTGELFF
many TRBJ1-2 TRBV5-1 - TGCGCCAGCAGCTTGGAGGAAGGGAGATATGGTGGCTACACCTTC CASSLEEGRYGGYTF
many TRBJ2-3 TRBV20-1 - TGCAGTGCTATCAGGGGGGAGGACAAGATAGATACGCAGTATTTT CSAIRGEDKIDTQYF
many TRBJ2-3 TRBV10-3 TRBD2 TGTGCCATCAGGCCGGGACTAGCGGCAGATACGCAGTATTTT CAIRPGLAADTQYF
few TRBJ2-1 TRBV6-1 - TGTGCCAGCAGGAGGGGACTTTCGGTAAGCTCCTACAATGAGCAGTTCTTC CASRRGLSVSSYNEQFF
- TRBJ2-1 TRBV29-1 - TGCAGCGCCCCCGGGACCCTGGGGAACAATGAGCAGTTCTTC CSAPGTLGNNEQFF
many TRBJ2-7 TRBV6-2/TRBV6-3 - TGTGCCAGCAGTTACTCCGCAGGGTCCACCTACGAGCAGTACTTC CASSYSAGSTYEQYF